Each of the 21 T cell receptor beta chains below was sequenced from the same sample in a study of cytomegalovirus exposure and HLA in healthy donors. With 60 Vbeta and 13 Jbeta primers, the PCR was carried out. Libraries were prepared by immunoSEQ multiplex PCR; TCRdb keeps only in-frame clonotypes and omits some of them. The sample includes some 180,000 clones, roughly 75% of them seen just once. Sequencing was carried out using PBMCs. Source of these receptors: a woman in her 30s in good health and CMV-seronegative.

Written as DNA, the CDR3 is TGTGCCAGCATCGATCTAGCGGCAAGGGCCCCTTATGGCTACACCTTC. Its protein is CASIDLAARAPYGYTF. V gene TRBV5-6 combines with J gene TRBJ1-2; D ambiguous. The V end lost 6 bases, the J end lost 5 bases, and 23 bases lay between the germline ends. The CDR3 runs to 16 residues. The germline V gene encodes CDR1 SGHDT and CDR2 YYEEEE.

V and J are TRBV10-1 and TRBJ2-7; D not certain. V lost 3 bases to trimming and J lost 3 bases, with 6 bases between them. Germline assignment: CDR1 WNHNN and CDR2 SYGVQD (reference sequence). The CDR3 sequence is 12 residues long. The CDR3 nucleotides read TGCGCCAGCAGTGACGGCGGCTACGAGCAGTACTTC. Translating it yields CASSDGGYEQYF.

J is TRBJ1-2 and V is TRBV2, with D maybe TRBD1 (6 bases). Trimming pared 8 bases from V and 1 base from J, leaving 11 bases between. The germline V gene encodes CDR1 SNHLY and CDR2 FYNNEI. CDR3 length: 13 residues. The CDR3 nucleotides read TGTGCCAGCTCCGGACAGATTAACTATGGCTACACCTTC. It codes for CASSGQINYGYTF.

V usage is TRBV6-1 and J usage is TRBJ2-1, with D unclear. V was shortened by 7 bases and J by 4 bases, with 11 bases between the two germline ends. Germline CDR1 and CDR2: MNHNS and SASEGT. The CDR3 loop spans 13 amino acids. The CDR3 nucleotides read TGTGCCAGCAAGGAGAGCGAGTACAATGAGCAGTTCTTC. Its protein product is CASKESEYNEQFF.

The genes are TRBV7-8 and TRBJ2-2, with 8 nucleotides matching TRBD1. V lost 5 bases, J lost 4 bases, and 6 bases stayed unmatched. The CDR3 sequence is 15 residues long. From germline, CDR1 is SGHVS and CDR2 FQNEAQ. This CDR3 is CASSATGVPTGELFF. The CDR3 region has the DNA TGTGCCAGCAGCGCGACAGGGGTCCCCACCGGGGAGCTGTTTTTT.

This chain uses TRBV30 with TRBJ2-7; perhaps TRBD1 as D (6 bases). Germline assignment: CDR1 GTSNPN and CDR2 SVGIG (reference sequence). Between the trimmed V and J ends, which lost 2 bases and 2 bases, there was a span of 13 bases. The CDR3 is made up of 14 amino acids. In DNA form, the CDR3 reads TGTGCCTGGAGTAACGGGAACAGGGCCTACGAGCAGTACTTC. This codes for CAWSNGNRAYEQYF.

As regards this clone: The identical CDR3 is also encoded by other nucleotide sequences in the sample. This sequence joins TRBV19 and TRBJ1-2, with D possibly TRBD1 on 5 matching bases. The V end was cut by 8 bases, the J end by 8 bases, with 12 bases between. Germline CDR1 reads LNHDA; CDR2 reads SQIVND (reference sequence). The CDR3 is 11 amino acids. CDR3: CASSIGGGYTF. CDR3 DNA: TGTGCCAGTTCCATTGGGGGGGGCTACACCTTC. The complete variable domain, with remaining parts taken from reference TRBV19 and TRBJ1-2, reads DGGITQSPKYLFRKEGQNVTLSCEQNLNHDAMYWYRQDPGQGLRLIYYSQIVNDFQKGDIAEGYSVSREKKESFPLTVTSAQKNPTAFYLCASSIGGGYTFGSGTRLTVV.

This clone was detected a few times. CDR3 amino acids: CASSLVAGGTGEQYF. The CDR3 DNA is TGTGCCAGCAGCTTAGTGGCAGGGGGTACGGGCGAGCAGTACTTC. This sequence joins TRBV7-8 and TRBJ2-7; 7 bases match TRBD1. The V gene's germline CDR1 is SGHVS and CDR2 FQNEAQ. The V segment lost 1 base and the J segment 6 bases; nucleotides outside the gene matches: 9. The length of the CDR3 is 15 residues.

The V and J genes are TRBV6-6 and TRBJ1-5; D is perhaps TRBD1 (5 bases). Per germline, CDR1 MNHNY and CDR2 SVGAGI (reference sequence). Trimming took off 2 bases at V and 0 bases at J, with 8 bases between the two ends. The CDR3 is 15 amino acids. The CDR3 reads CASSYKGDSNQPQHF. The DNA of the CDR3 is TGTGCCAGCAGTTACAAAGGGGATAGCAATCAGCCCCAGCATTTT.

The chain carries TRBV7-3 and TRBJ2-3, with D possibly being TRBD1 (6 bases). Trimming stripped 5 bases from V and 2 bases from J, with 17 bases between. This CDR3 has 16 amino acids. Germline V gene sequence: CDR1 SGHTA, CDR2 FQGTGA. In DNA, the CDR3 is TGTGCCAGCAGCCAAGGGACAAGTAAACTCACAGATACGCAGTATTTT. Amino acids: CASSQGTSKLTDTQYF.

This sequence joins TRBV1 and TRBJ1-6; the table assigns TRBD1, which was not confirmed against the DNA. TRBV1 is a pseudogene locus. This CDR3 is 16 amino acids long. CDR3 DNA sequence: TGCACCAGCAGCTTTGAGATGGGAGACAGGGGGGCAGCCCTCCACTTT. Translating gives CTSSFEMGDRGAALHF.

V is TRBV5-6 and J is TRBJ2-5; 8 nucleotides align to TRBD1. Trimming removed 1 base from V and 5 bases from J; junction bases left unmatched: 7. CDR1 and CDR2 from the germline V gene are SGHDT and YYEEEE. The length of the CDR3 is 15 residues. The CDR3 nucleotides are TGTGCCAGCAGCTTGCTACAGGGGGGAGGTGAGACCCAGTACTTC. Protein sequence: CASSLLQGGGETQYF.

The chain employs TRBV27 and TRBJ2-2; 7 bases agree with TRBD1. CDR3 size: 17 residues. CDR1 is MNHEY, CDR2 SMNVEV, per germline (reference sequence). Trimming took 0 bases from V and 0 from J; bases not matched to a gene: 4. CDR3 protein: CASSLSKGTANTGELFF. DNA of the CDR3: TGTGCCAGCAGTTTATCCAAGGGGACAGCGAACACCGGGGAGCTGTTTTTT.

The rearrangement uses TRBV6-1 and TRBJ2-3; 8 bases align to TRBD2. CDR1 is MNHNS, CDR2 SASEGT, per germline. The CDR3 totals 15 residues. J was trimmed by 4 bases and V by 5 bases; bases with no gene match: 8. The DNA for the CDR3 is TGTGCCAGCAGTCCCGGGACTAGTCGACCAGATACGCAGTATTTT. Its translation is CASSPGTSRPDTQYF.

V and J are TRBV2 and TRBJ1-6, with D unclear. V was pared by 7 bases and J by 0 bases, with 7 bases between. CDR1 and CDR2 from the germline V gene are SNHLY and FYNNEI. The CDR3 loop spans 14 amino acids. For the CDR3, the DNA is TGTGCCAGCAAGGGAGCCTCCTATAATTCACCCCTCCACTTT. It encodes CASKGASYNSPLHF.

The chain couples TRBV7-9 to TRBJ2-1, with 9 positions matching TRBD2. The CDR3 contains 15 residues. Germline V gene data show CDR1 as SEHNR and CDR2 as FQNEAQ (reference sequence). V lost 5 bases to trimming and J lost 5 bases; unmatched junction nucleotides: 7. CDR3 nucleotide sequence: TGTGCCAGCAGCCCGCGGGGGGGCCCCAACAATGAGCAGTTCTTC. Translating gives CASSPRGGPNNEQFF.

This rearrangement joins TRBV29-1 to TRBJ2-7, with D possibly TRBD2 on 6 matching bases. The V and J ends lost 6 bases and 2 bases respectively, with 11 bases between them. Germline V CDR1 and CDR2: SQVTM, ANQGSEA. The CDR3 runs to 12 residues. CDR3 residues: CSVGPGAYEQYF. The CDR3 coding sequence is TGCAGCGTGGGGCCGGGGGCCTACGAGCAGTACTTC.

V gene TRBV20-1 combines with J gene TRBJ1-1; a possible D gene is TRBD1 (6 bases). In germline, CDR1 is DFQATT, CDR2 SNEGSKA (reference sequence). V gave up 6 bases and J gave up 4 bases, with 9 bases separating them. The CDR3 totals 11 residues. The CDR3 coding sequence is TGCAGTGCACAGGGAGCCACTGAAGCTTTCTTT. The encoded protein is CSAQGATEAFF.

V usage is TRBV9 and J usage is TRBJ1-3; 7 nucleotides agree with TRBD1. J gave up 2 bases and V 2 bases, and 4 bases lay outside the gene matches. Looked up from germline, CDR1 is SGDLS and CDR2 is YYNGEE. The length of the CDR3 is 15 residues. DNA of the CDR3: TGTGCCAGCAGCGTCAGGGGGATGGCTGGAAACACCATATATTTT. Amino acid sequence: CASSVRGMAGNTIYF.

V usage is TRBV6-6 and J usage is TRBJ1-5; D gene ambiguous. Germline values: CDR1 MNHNY, CDR2 SVGAGI (reference sequence). Trimming shortened V by 2 bases and J by 11 bases, and 7 bases separated the two germline ends. There are 11 residues in the CDR3. CDR3 region: CASSYRGTQHF. Written as DNA, the CDR3 is TGTGCCAGCAGTTACAGAGGAACCCAGCATTTT.

The chain couples TRBV19 to TRBJ2-2; TRBD1 might be the D (5 bases). Trimming cost V 5 bases and J 6 bases, with 16 bases left between them. Looked up from germline, CDR1 is LNHDA and CDR2 is SQIVND (reference sequence). There are 15 residues in the CDR3. CDR3 in DNA: TGTGCCAGTAGTCTTGCGCCAGGGATCGCCGGGGAGCTGTTTTTT. The encoded protein is CASSLAPGIAGELFF. The full variable domain, rest sourced from reference TRBV19 and TRBJ2-2, is DGGITQSPKYLFRKEGQNVTLSCEQNLNHDAMYWYRQDPGQGLRLIYYSQIVNDFQKGDIAEGYSVSREKKESFPLTVTSAQKNPTAFYLCASSLAPGIAGELFFGEGSRLTVL.